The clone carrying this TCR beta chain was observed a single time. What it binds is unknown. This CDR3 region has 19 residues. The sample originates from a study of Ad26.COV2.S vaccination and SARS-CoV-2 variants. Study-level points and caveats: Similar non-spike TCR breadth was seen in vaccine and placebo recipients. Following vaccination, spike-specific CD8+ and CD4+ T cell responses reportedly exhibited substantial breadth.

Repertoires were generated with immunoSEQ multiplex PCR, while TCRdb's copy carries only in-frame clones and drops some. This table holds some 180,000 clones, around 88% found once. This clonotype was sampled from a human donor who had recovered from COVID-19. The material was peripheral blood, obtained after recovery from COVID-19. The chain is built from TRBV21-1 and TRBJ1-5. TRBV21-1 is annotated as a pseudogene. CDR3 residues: CASSKGTERMCRGNQPQHF. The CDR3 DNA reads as TGTGCCAGCAGCAAAGGGACGGAGCGGATGTGTCGGGGCAATCAGCCCCAGCATTTT.